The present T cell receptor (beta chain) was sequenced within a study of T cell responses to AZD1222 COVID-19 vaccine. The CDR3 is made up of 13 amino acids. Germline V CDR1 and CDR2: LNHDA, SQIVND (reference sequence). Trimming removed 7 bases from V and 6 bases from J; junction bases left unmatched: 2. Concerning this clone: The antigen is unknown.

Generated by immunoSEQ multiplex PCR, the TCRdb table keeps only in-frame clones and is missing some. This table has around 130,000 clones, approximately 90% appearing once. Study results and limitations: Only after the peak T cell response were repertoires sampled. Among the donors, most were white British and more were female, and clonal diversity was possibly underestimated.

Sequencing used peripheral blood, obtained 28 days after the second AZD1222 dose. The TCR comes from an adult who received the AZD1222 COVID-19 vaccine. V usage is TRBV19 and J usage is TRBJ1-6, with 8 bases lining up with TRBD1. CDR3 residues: CASTTGANSPLHF. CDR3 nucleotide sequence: TGTGCCAGTACGACAGGGGCTAATTCACCCCTCCACTTT.